The sequence of this TCR beta chain was determined in a study of regulatory T cells in long-lasting Graves disease. General study points: Study was limited to peripheral blood, excluding thyroid tissue.

Libraries of TCR beta came from iRepertoire HTBI primers plus Arm-PCR of CDR3 regions. TCRdb re-derived calls from the multiplex PCR reads in MiXCR, one entry per CDR3 protein. There are a few hundred thousand distinct CDR3 sequences in the sample; 15% to 20% occur only once, and around 20% lies in the top ten. The time point was: newly diagnosed GD, antithyroid drugs for less than 3 months. Following extraction of RNA from PBMCs, that RNA was used to make the TCR library. This clonotype was detected many times. Its matching antigen is unknown. This material consisted of peripheral blood mononuclear cells (PBMCs), taken at new diagnosis, from a patient treated with antithyroid drugs. The receptor was derived from a female donor with Graves disease.

DNA of the CDR3: TGTGCCACCAGTGACACCTCGGACAGCTTAGCGGGTCAAGAGACCCAGTACTTC. Its protein is CATSDTSDSLAGQETQYF. V is TRBV24-1 and J is TRBJ2-5; weak D call: TRBD2 (7 bases). The CDR3 totals 18 residues. The V end was cut by 4 bases, the J end by 2 bases, with 22 bases between. CDR1 is KGHDR, CDR2 SFDVKD, per germline.